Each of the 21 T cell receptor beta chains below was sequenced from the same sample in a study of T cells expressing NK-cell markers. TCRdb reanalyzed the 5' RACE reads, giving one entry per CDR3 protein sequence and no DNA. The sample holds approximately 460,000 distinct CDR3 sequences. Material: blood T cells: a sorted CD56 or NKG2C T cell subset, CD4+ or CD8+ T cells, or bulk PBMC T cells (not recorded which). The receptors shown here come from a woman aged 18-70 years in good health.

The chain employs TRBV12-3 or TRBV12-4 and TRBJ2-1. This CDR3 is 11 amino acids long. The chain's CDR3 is CASSLAEEQFF.

Here the CDR3 reads CASSITGGNEQFF. The V call is TRBV19, the J call TRBJ2-1; checking the TCRdb D call of TRBD1 is not possible without DNA. This CDR3 contains 13 residues. Germline V gives CDR1 LNHDA, CDR2 SQIVND (reference sequence). The entire variable domain, with the rest obtained from reference TRBV19 and TRBJ2-1, is as follows: DGGITQSPKYLFRKEGQNVTLSCEQNLNHDAMYWYRQDPGQGLRLIYYSQIVNDFQKGDIAEGYSVSREKKESFPLTVTSAQKNPTAFYLCASSITGGNEQFFGPGTRLTVL.

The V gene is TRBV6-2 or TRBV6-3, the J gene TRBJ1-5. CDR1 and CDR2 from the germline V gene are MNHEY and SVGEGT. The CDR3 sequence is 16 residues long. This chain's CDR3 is CASSYFAGGSNQPQHF.

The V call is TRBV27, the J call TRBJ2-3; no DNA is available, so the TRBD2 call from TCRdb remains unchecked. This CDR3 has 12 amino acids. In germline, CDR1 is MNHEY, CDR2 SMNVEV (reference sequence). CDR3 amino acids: CASSYGTSSQYF.

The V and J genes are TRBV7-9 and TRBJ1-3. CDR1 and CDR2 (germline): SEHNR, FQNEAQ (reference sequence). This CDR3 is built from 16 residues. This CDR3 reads CASSLEIPGPGNTIYF.

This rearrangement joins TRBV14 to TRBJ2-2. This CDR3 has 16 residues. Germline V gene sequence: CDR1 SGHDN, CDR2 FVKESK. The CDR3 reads CASSQDVGLYTGELFF.

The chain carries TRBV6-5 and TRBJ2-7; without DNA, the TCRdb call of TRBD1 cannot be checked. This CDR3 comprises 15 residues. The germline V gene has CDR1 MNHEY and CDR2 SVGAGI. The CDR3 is CASSYTGQGASEQYF.

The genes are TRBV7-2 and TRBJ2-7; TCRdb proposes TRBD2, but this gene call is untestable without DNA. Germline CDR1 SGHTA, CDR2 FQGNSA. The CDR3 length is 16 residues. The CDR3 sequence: CASSLAGGLAAYEQYF.

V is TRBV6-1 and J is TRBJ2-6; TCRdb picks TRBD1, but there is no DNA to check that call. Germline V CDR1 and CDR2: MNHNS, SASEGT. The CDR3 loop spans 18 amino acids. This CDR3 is CASSTLRVIRSGANVLTF.

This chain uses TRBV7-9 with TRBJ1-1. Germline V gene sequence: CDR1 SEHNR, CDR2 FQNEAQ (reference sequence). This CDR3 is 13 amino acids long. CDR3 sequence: CASSHWANTEAFF.

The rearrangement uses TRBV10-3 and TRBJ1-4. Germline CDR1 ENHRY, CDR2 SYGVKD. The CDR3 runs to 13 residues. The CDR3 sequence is CAIRAATNEKLFF.

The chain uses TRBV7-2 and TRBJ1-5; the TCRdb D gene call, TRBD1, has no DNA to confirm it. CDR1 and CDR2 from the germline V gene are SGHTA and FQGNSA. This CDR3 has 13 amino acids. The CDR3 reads CASSLQGAQPQHF.

The CDR3 here is CASSFDGQSNTGELFF. V and J are TRBV5-1 and TRBJ2-2; the TRBD1 assignment by TCRdb is unverifiable without DNA. Germline CDR1 SGHRS, CDR2 YFSETQ. The CDR3 loop spans 16 amino acids.

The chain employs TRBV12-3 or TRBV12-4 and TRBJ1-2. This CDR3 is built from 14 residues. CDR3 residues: CASSLTDSYYGYTF.

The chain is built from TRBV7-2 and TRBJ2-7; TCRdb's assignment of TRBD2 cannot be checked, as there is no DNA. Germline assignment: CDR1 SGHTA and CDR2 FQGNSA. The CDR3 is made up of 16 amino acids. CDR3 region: CASSSQLAGVYDEQYF.

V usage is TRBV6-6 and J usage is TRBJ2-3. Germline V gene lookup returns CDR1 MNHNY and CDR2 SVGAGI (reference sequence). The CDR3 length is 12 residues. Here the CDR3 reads CASSPTADTQYF.

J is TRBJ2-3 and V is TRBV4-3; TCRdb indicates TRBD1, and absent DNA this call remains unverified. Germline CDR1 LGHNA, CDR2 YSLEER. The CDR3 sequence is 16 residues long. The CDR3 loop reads CASSQGNSNRGDTQYF.

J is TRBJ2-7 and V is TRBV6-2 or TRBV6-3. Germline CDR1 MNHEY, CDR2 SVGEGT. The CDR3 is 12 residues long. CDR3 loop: CASNDENYEQYF.

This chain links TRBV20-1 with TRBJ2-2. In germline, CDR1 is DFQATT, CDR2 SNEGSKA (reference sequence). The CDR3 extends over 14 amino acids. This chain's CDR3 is CSARSAGNTGELFF.

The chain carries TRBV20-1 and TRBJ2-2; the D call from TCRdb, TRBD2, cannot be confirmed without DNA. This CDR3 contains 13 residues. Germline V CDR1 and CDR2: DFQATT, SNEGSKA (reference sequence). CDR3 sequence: CSVTDPHTGELFF.

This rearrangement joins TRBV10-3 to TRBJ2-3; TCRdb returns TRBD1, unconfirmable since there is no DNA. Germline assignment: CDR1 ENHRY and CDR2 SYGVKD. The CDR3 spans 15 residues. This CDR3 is CAITEEAGGGDTQYF.